The rows below give T cell receptor beta chains drawn from one sample of a study of beta chain features in type 1 diabetes. This table comes from immunoSEQ multiplex PCR, and its TCRdb copy is limited to in-frame clones, with some not included. The sample lists around 200,000 clones; about 12% were seen once. The sequenced material came from central memory CD4+ T cells from blood. These receptors were collected from a woman aged 18 to 35 in good health. Both conserved end residues are part of each CDR3. D genes are given only for firm matches.

V gene: TRBV29-1
D gene: TRBD2
CDR3 protein: CSSSSGSTDTQYF

V gene: TRBV19
D gene: .
CDR3 protein: CASSITEGSYNEQFF

V gene: TRBV9
D gene: .
CDR3 protein: CASSVGSQDNQPQHF

V gene: TRBV30
D gene: TRBD1
CDR3 protein: CAWAQGPEGEKLFF

V gene: TRBV6-5
D gene: TRBD2
CDR3 protein: CASSRDFAGALEYF

V gene: TRBV7-2
D gene: .
CDR3 protein: CASSIPGVGGTEAFF

V gene: TRBV4-1
D gene: .
CDR3 protein: CASSQDEGRSSYGYTF

V gene: TRBV19
D gene: TRBD2
CDR3 protein: CASSMSGGKHNEQFF

V gene: TRBV7-9
D gene: .
CDR3 protein: CASSLPTSGSGGYTF

V gene: TRBV10-3
D gene: TRBD2
CDR3 protein: CAISESAGTSGSGEQYF

V gene: TRBV5-1
D gene: .
CDR3 protein: CASSPWTTQETQYF

V gene: TRBV6-1
D gene: .
CDR3 protein: CASSQTGFNEKLFF

V gene: TRBV18
D gene: TRBD2
CDR3 protein: CASSPRTSGREDTQYF

V gene: TRBV29-1
D gene: .
CDR3 protein: CSVYKTGSRGEQYF

V gene: TRBV7-2
D gene: TRBD2
CDR3 protein: CASTEGGAVNEQFF

V gene: TRBV4-2
D gene: .
CDR3 protein: CASSQEGRGNQPQHF

V gene: TRBV4-2
D gene: .
CDR3 protein: CASSRRSRDTGELFF

V gene: TRBV25-1
D gene: TRBD2
CDR3 protein: CASKGETSGRTDTQYF

V gene: TRBV5-4
D gene: .
CDR3 protein: CASSFGMDWNTEAFF

V gene: TRBV6-1
D gene: .
CDR3 protein: CASSFQGDTEAFF

V gene: TRBV2
D gene: .
CDR3 protein: CASKETAGELFF

V gene: TRBV10-3
D gene: TRBD2
CDR3 protein: CAISVLAGVTDTQYF

V gene: TRBV5-1
D gene: TRBD1
CDR3 protein: CASSLGTGISYEQYF